These 26 T cell receptor beta chains were sequenced from one sample in a study of blood T cell repertoires in COVID-19. Measured with immunoSEQ multiplex PCR; TCRdb has only the in-frame clones, and not every one. The repertoire holds 56,000 or so clones, about 91% seen once, with under 7.5% in the top ten. Sequencing used peripheral blood. These TCRs come from a man over 45 with active COVID-19.

The chain has TRBV18 and TRBJ2-7; D is possibly TRBD1 (5 bases). Looked up from germline, CDR1 is KGHSH and CDR2 is LQKENI. The germline V and J ends were trimmed by 3 bases and 3 bases, with 9 bases remaining between them. CDR3 length: 13 residues. The CDR3 loop is CASSPQGSYEQYF. CDR3 nucleotide sequence: TGTGCCAGCTCACCGCAGGGTAGCTACGAGCAGTACTTC.

The chain couples TRBV6-6 to TRBJ2-1, with D maybe TRBD2 (6 bases). There are 15 residues in the CDR3. The germline V gene has CDR1 MNHNY and CDR2 SVGAGI (reference sequence). Trimming removed 11 bases at V and 4 bases at J, with 21 bases between. CDR3 loop: CASFGGGLGYNEQFF. The CDR3 coding sequence is TGTGCCTCGTTCGGGGGAGGCCTGGGGTACAATGAGCAGTTCTTC.

This chain uses TRBV2 with TRBJ1-4; 8 positions match TRBD1. The trim removed 2 bases at V and 7 bases at J, leaving 6 bases unmatched. Germline V gene lookup returns CDR1 SNHLY and CDR2 FYNNEI. The CDR3 is 15 residues long. Here the CDR3 DNA reads TGTGCCAGCAGTGAAATCCCCCAGGGGGCTGAAAAACTGTTTTTT. It codes for CASSEIPQGAEKLFF.

The sample holds one count of this clone. The gene calls are TRBV10-3 and TRBJ2-7; TRBD1 might be the D (6 bases). Trimming removed 8 bases at V and 5 bases at J, with 10 bases between. The CDR3 totals 11 residues. In germline, CDR1 is ENHRY, CDR2 SYGVKD. The CDR3 is CAIAYRDEQYF. CDR3 bases: TGTGCCATCGCCTACAGGGACGAGCAGTACTTC.

CDR3 sequence reads: CASSPLAGVFNEQFF. CDR3 nucleotide sequence: TGTGCCAGCTCACCATTAGCGGGAGTTTTTAATGAGCAGTTCTTC. This sequence joins TRBV18 and TRBJ2-1; 9 nucleotides align to TRBD2. After removal of 2 bases from V and 7 bases from J, the junction contained 6 bases not matched to a gene. The CDR3 runs 15 residues. Germline CDR1 and CDR2: KGHSH and LQKENI.

This clone was counted once. The chain recombines TRBV11-2 with TRBJ2-7; D might be TRBD2 (5 bases). The V end lost 3 bases, the J end lost 7 bases, and 16 bases lay between the germline ends. From germline, CDR1 is SGHAT and CDR2 FQNNGV. The CDR3 consists of 14 residues. CDR3 DNA sequence: TGTGCCAGCAGCTTTCCCACGCGGGTGGGGGAGCAGTACTTC. Amino acid sequence: CASSFPTRVGEQYF.

The rearrangement joins TRBV5-1 to TRBJ2-3; D not certain. Trimming stripped 4 bases from V and 8 bases from J, with 14 bases between. The CDR3 covers 13 residues. Germline V CDR1 and CDR2: SGHRS, YFSETQ. CDR3 in DNA: TGCGCCAGCAGCGCCCTTCCCTCGGGTACGCAGTATTTT. Encoded protein: CASSALPSGTQYF.

The rearrangement joins TRBV3-1 (or the pseudogene TRBV3-2) to TRBJ2-3; D gene ambiguous. Trimming removed 9 bases from V and 8 bases from J, with 21 bases in between. CDR1 LGHDT and CDR2 YNNKEL come from the germline V gene (reference sequence). CDR3 length: 14 amino acids. The CDR3 coding sequence is TGTGCCAGTTCAGACGAGACCTTAAGAGGTACGCAGTATTTT. The encoded protein is CASSDETLRGTQYF.

J is TRBJ2-2 and V is TRBV5-1; D call uncertain. The germline V gene encodes CDR1 SGHRS and CDR2 YFSETQ. V was shortened by 4 bases and J by 0 bases, with 10 bases between the two germline ends. The CDR3 sequence is 15 residues long. DNA of the CDR3: TGCGCCAGCAGCAAAACAGAGACGAACACCGGGGAGCTGTTTTTT. It specifies CASSKTETNTGELFF.

The rearrangement joins TRBV7-2 to TRBJ1-5; 10 nucleotides agree with TRBD1. From germline, CDR1 is SGHTA and CDR2 FQGNSA. The CDR3 sequence is 18 residues long. V shed 4 bases, J shed 2 bases, and the junction held 11 bases outside the gene matches. CDR3: CASSSHPGQGYGNQPQHF. DNA of the CDR3: TGTGCCAGCAGCTCCCATCCGGGACAGGGGTATGGCAATCAGCCCCAGCATTTT.

The chain links TRBV5-6 to TRBJ1-1; 7 bases match TRBD1. J lost 1 base, V lost 3 bases, and 3 bases had no gene match. CDR1 and CDR2 from the germline V gene are SGHDT and YYEEEE. The CDR3 length is 14 residues. CDR3 residues: CASSWDRGNTEAFF. The CDR3 bases are TGTGCCAGCAGCTGGGACAGAGGGAACACTGAAGCTTTCTTT.

The chain recombines TRBV6-5 with TRBJ1-1, with 7 bases aligning to TRBD1. Trimming removed 2 bases from V and 1 base from J; junction bases left unmatched: 7. Germline CDR1 and CDR2: MNHEY and SVGAGI. This CDR3 comprises 16 residues. The CDR3 nucleotides read TGTGCCAGCAGTTACCCACCGGGGACAGCGAACACTGAAGCTTTCTTT. This codes for CASSYPPGTANTEAFF.

The chain carries TRBV11-2 and TRBJ2-2; D possibly corresponds to TRBD2 (5 bases). Germline V CDR1 and CDR2: SGHAT, FQNNGV. This CDR3 is built from 13 residues. Between the trimmed V and J ends, which lost 3 bases and 3 bases, there was a span of 5 bases. As DNA, the CDR3 is TGTGCCAGCAGCTTGCGGGACACCGGGGAGCTGTTTTTT. Translation: CASSLRDTGELFF.

The CDR3 nucleotides read TGCGCCAGCAGCTTGGAGGGGACGCGGGGGATCTACGAGCAGTACTTC. Translation gives CASSLEGTRGIYEQYF. The chain recombines TRBV5-1 with TRBJ2-7, with 7 nucleotides matching TRBD2. The CDR3 loop spans 16 amino acids. Germline V lookup: CDR1 SGHRS, CDR2 YFSETQ. Trimming removed 0 bases from V and 3 bases from J; junction bases left unmatched: 9.

The chain employs TRBV18 and TRBJ2-5; possible D gene TRBD2, 6 bases. CDR3 length: 13 amino acids. Germline CDR1 KGHSH, CDR2 LQKENI. V was clipped by 6 bases and J by 5 bases, with 13 bases between them. CDR3 amino acids: CASSPEGVETQYF. The DNA for the CDR3 is TGTGCCAGCTCGCCGGAGGGAGTCGAGACCCAGTACTTC.

The chain couples TRBV27 to TRBJ2-1, with a tentative D call TRBD2 (6 bases). The ends were cut back, 6 bases at V and 3 bases at J, with 21 bases in the middle. CDR1 and CDR2 from the germline V gene are MNHEY and SMNVEV (reference sequence). The CDR3 spans 17 residues. The CDR3 region is CASSPTTSLRIYNEQFF. The DNA for the CDR3 is TGTGCCAGCAGCCCAACCACTAGCCTCCGCATCTACAATGAGCAGTTCTTC.

The rearrangement links TRBV28 to TRBJ2-3; 7 positions agree with TRBD2. CDR3 length equals 16 residues. Per the germline V gene, CDR1 is MDHEN and CDR2 is SYDVKM. V trimming: 5 bases; J trimming: 1 base; junction bases outside the gene matches: 9. CDR3 sequence (DNA): TGTGCCAGCAGTCGAGCGGGGCCACGGGGCACAGATACGCAGTATTTT. Its protein product is CASSRAGPRGTDTQYF.

The V gene is TRBV5-3, the J gene TRBJ2-7, with 8 bases matching TRBD1. TRBV5-3 falls under the ORF class, with uncertain function. Trimming took 4 bases from V and 0 from J; bases not matched to a gene: 6. This CDR3 comprises 15 residues. CDR3 coding DNA: TGTGCCAGAAGCGGTGGGACAGGTCCCTCCTACGAGCAGTACTTC. It specifies CARSGGTGPSYEQYF.

The genes are TRBV7-2 and TRBJ2-2; 7 nucleotides match TRBD1. Germline V gene sequence: CDR1 SGHTA, CDR2 FQGNSA. This CDR3 contains 14 residues. The J segment lost 4 bases and the V segment lost 3 bases, leaving 2 bases of the junction unmatched. DNA for the CDR3: TGTGCCAGCAGCTTCGACAGGGTCACCGGGGAGCTGTTTTTT. It specifies CASSFDRVTGELFF.

V usage is TRBV27 and J usage is TRBJ2-2, with 7 bases that match TRBD1. This CDR3 is 15 amino acids long. CDR1 and CDR2 from the germline V gene are MNHEY and SMNVEV (reference sequence). Trimming cost V 5 bases and J 4 bases; bases outside gene matches: 7. CDR3 sequence: CASSHRGLATGELFF. CDR3 nucleotide sequence: TGTGCCAGCAGTCACAGGGGTTTGGCCACCGGGGAGCTGTTTTTT.

The V call is TRBV7-9, the J call TRBJ2-2, with 7 bases matching TRBD1. V dropped 5 bases and J dropped 4; count of bases not matched to a gene: 13. The CDR3 is made up of 17 amino acids. CDR1 is SEHNR and CDR2 is FQNEAQ in the germline V gene (reference sequence). The CDR3 coding sequence is TGTGCCAGCAGCCACCCAGGGGGTCCTTCGAGCACCGGGGAGCTGTTTTTT. The encoded protein is CASSHPGGPSSTGELFF.

V usage is TRBV21-1 and J usage is TRBJ2-1; the table gives TRBD2 as D, unverified against the DNA. TRBV21-1 is a pseudogene locus. The CDR3 runs to 18 residues. CDR3 sequence reads: CASSPKCRAGVPTNEQFF. CDR3 nucleotide sequence: TGTGCCAGCAGCCCCAAGTGTCGTGCGGGGGTACCTACCAATGAGCAGTTCTTC.

The rearrangement joins TRBV2 to TRBJ2-3; D is perhaps TRBD1 (6 bases). CDR1 is SNHLY and CDR2 is FYNNEI in the germline V gene. The CDR3 is 13 amino acids. Trimming cost V 6 bases and J 1 base, with 8 bases left between them. The CDR3 DNA is TGTGCCAGCAGAGCAGGGGGCACAGATACGCAGTATTTT. Protein product: CASRAGGTDTQYF.

CDR3 region: CASSLSGWVFPGTNTEAFF. Written as DNA, the CDR3 is TGTGCCAGCAGCTTGTCAGGGTGGGTATTCCCCGGAACGAACACTGAAGCTTTCTTT. This sequence joins TRBV5-4 and TRBJ1-1; maybe TRBD1 (5 bases). The CDR3 totals 19 residues. V lost 1 base to trimming and J lost 1 base, with 23 bases between them. Germline V CDR1 and CDR2: SGHNT, YYREEE (reference sequence).

J is TRBJ1-2 and V is TRBV2; the D is unclear. Germline CDR1 is SNHLY and CDR2 is FYNNEI. This CDR3 region has 11 residues. Trimming left V 6 bases short and J 3 bases short, with 5 bases between. The CDR3 protein is CASSSYYGYTF. The CDR3 nucleotides are TGTGCCAGCAGCAGTTACTATGGCTACACCTTC.

The rearrangement links TRBV2 to TRBJ2-6, with TRBD1 matching 7 bases. V trimming: 9 bases; J trimming: 4 bases; junction bases outside the gene matches: 12. CDR1 is SNHLY and CDR2 is FYNNEI in the germline V gene. CDR3 length equals 16 residues. CDR3 protein: CASSPEGQIGANVLTF. The CDR3 DNA sequence: TGTGCCAGTAGCCCCGAGGGACAGATCGGGGCCAACGTCCTGACTTTC.